The table lists the clone carrying this T cell receptor (beta chain) with a few counts. This entry comes from a study of blood T cell repertoires in COVID-19. Overall study context: Researchers got acute and convalescent COVID-19 samples from the United States, Italy and Spain. PBMCs, B-cell-depleted T cells, or T cells provided the cDNA or gDNA that made up the material.

Study processing details: For nucleated cells, counts were estimated from reference gene primer amplification. The data were produced by immunoSEQ multiplex PCR, yet TCRdb's version contains in-frame clones alone and is incomplete. The V and J calls and clone size come from that table; D and trimming were worked out from the DNA. The sample shows 70,000 to 95,000 clones, 84% of them seen only once. The germline V and J ends were trimmed by 5 bases and 3 bases, with 15 bases remaining between them. The CDR3 spans 15 residues. Germline V gene lookup returns CDR1 KGHDR and CDR2 SFDVKD. The rearrangement joins TRBV24-1 to TRBJ1-1; tentative D call: TRBD1 (6 bases). The sequenced sample consisted of peripheral blood. This clonotype originated in a human donor in a cohort sampled during active COVID-19. CDR3 bases: TGTGCCACCAGTGTACACAGGGCGTCGGACACTGAAGCTTTCTTT. Encoded protein: CATSVHRASDTEAFF.